This TCR beta chain was sequenced in a study of low-dose radiotherapy and immunotherapy resistance in tumors. At the level of the study: Cohort 1 was given 0.5 Gy fractions every 2 weeks, 6.5 Gy in total. Aspirin was administered orally at 300 mg daily for four cycles, commencing on cycle 1 day 1. Nivolumab was given to patients as a 240 mg flat dose every two weeks, and ipilimumab at 1 mg/kg every six weeks. Both were delivered intravenously. A total of 13 Gy over 26 weeks was given to Cohort 2 as 1 Gy per fraction every two weeks.

TRAV- and TRBV-specific primers, spanning alpha and beta chains, primed first-strand cDNA. For amplifying TCRs, the PCR ran for around 20 cycles with Phusion, which was used together with a constant-region primer and the adapter on the V primers. Each CDR3 protein is one row after TCRdb ran MiXCR on the reads. Of roughly 90,000 distinct CDR3 sequences listed, 20% to 25% are singletons. This sample's time point: after trial treatment. Treatment indicated: LDRT plus nivolumab, ipilimumab, low-dose cyclophosphamide and aspirin (RACIN trial). The CDR3 has 18 amino acids. About this clonotype itself: A read error is the likely source, as a far larger clone sits one nucleotide away.

This sequence joins TRBV5-3 and TRBJ1-4; a weak D match, TRBD1 (6 bases). Being an ORF, TRBV5-3 has a function that is uncertain. The receptor was isolated from a female donor with ovarian cancer. The sequenced sample was PBMCs, obtained after low-dose radiotherapy plus immunotherapy. CDR3 coding DNA: TGTGCCAGCAGCTTGCGGTCCCTTTGGACAGAAGTTAATGAAAAACTGTTATTT. Amino acids: CASSLRSLWTEVNEKLLF.